The text below deals with one T cell receptor beta chain. When the RNA was reverse transcribed, random hexamers were used with an input of about 0.5 to 1 ug. MiXCR, run by TCRdb on the immunoSEQ multiplex PCR reads, gives a single entry per CDR3 protein. The top ten hold about 0.19% of the sample, which has more than 150,000 distinct CDR3 sequences, roughly 94% seen once. This sample was included in a study of CD8 T cells in Susac syndrome. The germline V gene has CDR1 SQVTM and CDR2 ANQGSEA. Trimming removed 3 bases from V and 8 bases from J; junction bases left unmatched: 4. The CDR3 is 12 amino acids.

The rearrangement joins TRBV29-1 to TRBJ2-1; 7 bases are shared with TRBD1. Sequenced sample: CD8+ T cells from PBMCs. This sequence originates from a human donor with multiple sclerosis. The CDR3 DNA sequence: TGCAGCGTTGACAGGGGGACGGATGAGCAGTTCTTC. It translates to CSVDRGTDEQFF.